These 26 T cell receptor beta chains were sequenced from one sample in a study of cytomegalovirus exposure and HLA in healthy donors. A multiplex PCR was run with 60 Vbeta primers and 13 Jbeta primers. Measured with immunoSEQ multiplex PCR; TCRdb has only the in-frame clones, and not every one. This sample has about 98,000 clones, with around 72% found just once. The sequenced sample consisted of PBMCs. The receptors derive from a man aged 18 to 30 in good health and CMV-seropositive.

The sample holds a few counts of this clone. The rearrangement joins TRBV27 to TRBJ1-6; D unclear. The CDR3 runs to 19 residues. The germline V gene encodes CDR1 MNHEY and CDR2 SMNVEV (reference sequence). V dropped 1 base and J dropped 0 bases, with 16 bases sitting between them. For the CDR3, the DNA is TGTGCCAGCAGTTTATTTCGGGCTTCGGGAAGCTCCTATAATTCACCCCTCCACTTT. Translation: CASSLFRASGSSYNSPLHF.

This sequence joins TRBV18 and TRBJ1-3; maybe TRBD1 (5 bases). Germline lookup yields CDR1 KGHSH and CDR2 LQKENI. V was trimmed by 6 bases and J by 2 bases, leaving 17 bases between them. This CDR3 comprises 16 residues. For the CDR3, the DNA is TGTGCCAGCTCTTTATCGGGGGGAGTCCCTGGAAACACCATATATTTT. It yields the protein CASSLSGGVPGNTIYF.

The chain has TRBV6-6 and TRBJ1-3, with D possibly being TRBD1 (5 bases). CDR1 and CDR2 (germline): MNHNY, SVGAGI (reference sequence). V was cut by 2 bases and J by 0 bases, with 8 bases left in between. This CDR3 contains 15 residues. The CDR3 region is CASSYRGSSGNTIYF. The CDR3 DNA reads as TGTGCCAGCAGTTACAGGGGATCCTCTGGAAACACCATATATTTT.

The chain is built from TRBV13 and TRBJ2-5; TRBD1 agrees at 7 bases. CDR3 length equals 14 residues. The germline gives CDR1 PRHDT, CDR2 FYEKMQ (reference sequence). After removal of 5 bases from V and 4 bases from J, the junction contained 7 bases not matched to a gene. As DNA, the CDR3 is TGTGCCAGCAGCCCCAGGACAGGCCGAGAGACCCAGTACTTC. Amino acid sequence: CASSPRTGRETQYF.

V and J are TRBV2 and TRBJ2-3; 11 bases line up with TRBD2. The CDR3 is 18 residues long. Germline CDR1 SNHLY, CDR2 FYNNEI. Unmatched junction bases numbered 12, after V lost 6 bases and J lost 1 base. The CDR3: CASRTRAGLAERTDTQYF. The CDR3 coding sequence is TGTGCCAGCAGGACCAGGGCGGGACTAGCGGAGCGCACAGATACGCAGTATTTT.

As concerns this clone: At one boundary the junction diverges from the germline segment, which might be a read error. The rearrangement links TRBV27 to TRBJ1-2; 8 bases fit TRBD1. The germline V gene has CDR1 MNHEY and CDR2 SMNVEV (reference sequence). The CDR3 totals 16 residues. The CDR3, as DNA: TGTACCAGCAGCAGCAATCTGGGACAGGTGGGATATGGCTACACCTTC. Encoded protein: CTSSSNLGQVGYGYTF.

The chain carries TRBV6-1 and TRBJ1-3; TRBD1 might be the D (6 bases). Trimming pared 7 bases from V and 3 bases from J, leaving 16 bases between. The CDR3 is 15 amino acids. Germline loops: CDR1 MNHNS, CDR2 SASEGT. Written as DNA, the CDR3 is TGTGCCAGCATCTATCAGGGGCGCGGTGGAAACACCATATATTTT. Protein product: CASIYQGRGGNTIYF.

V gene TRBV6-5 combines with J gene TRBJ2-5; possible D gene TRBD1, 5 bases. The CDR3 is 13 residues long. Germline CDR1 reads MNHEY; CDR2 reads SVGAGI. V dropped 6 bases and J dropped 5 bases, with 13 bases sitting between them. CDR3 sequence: CASRGRGPETQYF. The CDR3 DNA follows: TGTGCCAGCAGGGGTAGGGGCCCCGAGACCCAGTACTTC.

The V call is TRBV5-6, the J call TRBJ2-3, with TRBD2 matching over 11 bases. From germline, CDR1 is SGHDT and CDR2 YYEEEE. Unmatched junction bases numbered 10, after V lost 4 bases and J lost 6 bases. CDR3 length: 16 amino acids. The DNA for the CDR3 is TGTGCCAGCAGCGGACTAGCGGGTCGCTATGAGGATACGCAGTATTTT. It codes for CASSGLAGRYEDTQYF.

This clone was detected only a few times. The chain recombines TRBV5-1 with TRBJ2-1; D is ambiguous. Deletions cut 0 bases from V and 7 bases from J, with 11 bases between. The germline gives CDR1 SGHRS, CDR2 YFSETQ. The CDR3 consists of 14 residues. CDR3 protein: CASSLELRSNEQFF. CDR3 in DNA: TGCGCCAGCAGCTTGGAATTGCGTTCTAATGAGCAGTTCTTC. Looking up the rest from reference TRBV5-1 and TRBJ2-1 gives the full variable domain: KAGVTQTPRYLIKTRGQQVTLSCSPISGHRSVSWYQQTPGQGLQFLFEYFSETQRNKGNFPGRFSGRQFSNSRSEMNVSTLELGDSALYLCASSLELRSNEQFFGPGTRLTVL.

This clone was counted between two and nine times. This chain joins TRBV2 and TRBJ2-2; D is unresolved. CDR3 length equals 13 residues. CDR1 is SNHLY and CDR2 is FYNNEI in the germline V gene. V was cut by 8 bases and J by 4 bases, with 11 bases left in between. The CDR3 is CASGPHSTGELFF. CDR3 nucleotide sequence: TGTGCCAGCGGGCCCCACTCCACCGGGGAGCTGTTTTTT.

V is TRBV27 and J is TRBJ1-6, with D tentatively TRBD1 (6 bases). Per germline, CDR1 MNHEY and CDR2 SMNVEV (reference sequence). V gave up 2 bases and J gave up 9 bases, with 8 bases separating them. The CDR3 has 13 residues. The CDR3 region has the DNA TGTGCCAGCAGTTTAATAGGGGGTTCACCCCTCCACTTT. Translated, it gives CASSLIGGSPLHF.

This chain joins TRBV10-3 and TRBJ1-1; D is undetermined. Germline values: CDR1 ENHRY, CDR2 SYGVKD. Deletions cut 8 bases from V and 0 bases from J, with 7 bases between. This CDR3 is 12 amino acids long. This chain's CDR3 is CAISSVNTEAFF. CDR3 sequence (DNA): TGTGCCATCTCTTCGGTGAACACTGAAGCTTTCTTT.

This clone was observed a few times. The CDR3 DNA reads as TGTGCCAGCAGCAGAGGACAGGGAGCTAGATTCTACGAGCAGTACTTC. The encoded protein is CASSRGQGARFYEQYF. V and J are TRBV21-1 and TRBJ2-7; TRBD1 is the table's D call, not checked against the DNA. TRBV21-1 corresponds to a pseudogene. This CDR3 region has 16 residues.

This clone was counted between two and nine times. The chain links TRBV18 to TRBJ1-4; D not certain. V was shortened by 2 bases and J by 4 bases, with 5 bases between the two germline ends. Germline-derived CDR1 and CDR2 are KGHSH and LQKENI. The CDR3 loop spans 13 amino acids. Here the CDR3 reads CASSPRSNEKLFF. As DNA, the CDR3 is TGTGCCAGCTCACCAAGGAGTAATGAAAAACTGTTTTTT. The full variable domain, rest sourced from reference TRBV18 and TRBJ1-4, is NAGVMQNPRHLVRRRGQEARLRCSPMKGHSHVYWYRQLPEEGLKFMVYLQKENIIDESGMPKERFSAEFPKEGPSILRIQQVVRGDSAAYFCASSPRSNEKLFFGSGTQLSVL.

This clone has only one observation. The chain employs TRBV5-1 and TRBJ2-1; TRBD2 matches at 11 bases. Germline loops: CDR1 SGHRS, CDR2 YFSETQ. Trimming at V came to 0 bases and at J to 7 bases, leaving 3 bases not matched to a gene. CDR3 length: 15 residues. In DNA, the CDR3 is TGCGCCAGCAGCTTGGGTGCTAGCGGGGGGAATGAGCAGTTCTTC. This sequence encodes CASSLGASGGNEQFF. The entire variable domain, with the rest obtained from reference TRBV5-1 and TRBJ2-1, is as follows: KAGVTQTPRYLIKTRGQQVTLSCSPISGHRSVSWYQQTPGQGLQFLFEYFSETQRNKGNFPGRFSGRQFSNSRSEMNVSTLELGDSALYLCASSLGASGGNEQFFGPGTRLTVL.

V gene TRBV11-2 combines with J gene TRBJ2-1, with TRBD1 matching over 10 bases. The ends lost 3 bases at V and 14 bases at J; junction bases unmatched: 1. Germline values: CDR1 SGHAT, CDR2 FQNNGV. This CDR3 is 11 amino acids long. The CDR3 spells CASSFGQGEFF. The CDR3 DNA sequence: TGTGCCAGCAGCTTCGGACAGGGGGAGTTCTTC.

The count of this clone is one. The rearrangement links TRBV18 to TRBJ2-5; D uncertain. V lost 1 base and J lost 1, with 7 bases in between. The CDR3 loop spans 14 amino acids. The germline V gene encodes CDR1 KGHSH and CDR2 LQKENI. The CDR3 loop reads CASSPRRLQETQYF. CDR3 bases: TGTGCCAGCTCACCACGTAGACTCCAAGAGACCCAGTACTTC.

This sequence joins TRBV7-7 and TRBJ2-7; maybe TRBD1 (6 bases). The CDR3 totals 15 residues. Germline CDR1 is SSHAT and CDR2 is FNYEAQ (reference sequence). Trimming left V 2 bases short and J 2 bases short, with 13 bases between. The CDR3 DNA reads TGTGCCAGCAGCTTATCTACAGGGACCCCCTACGAGCAGTACTTC. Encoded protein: CASSLSTGTPYEQYF.

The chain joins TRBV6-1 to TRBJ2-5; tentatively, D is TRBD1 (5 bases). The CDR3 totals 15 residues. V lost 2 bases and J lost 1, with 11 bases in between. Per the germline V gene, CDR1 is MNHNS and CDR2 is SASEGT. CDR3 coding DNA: TGTGCCAGCAGTGAAACCCAGGGTCCCCAAGAGACCCAGTACTTC. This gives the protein CASSETQGPQETQYF.

The CDR3 DNA is TGTGCCAGCAGTCCCGATCAGGGGCTCGCCAGAACCTTC. Protein product: CASSPDQGLARTF. The rearrangement links TRBV28 to TRBJ1-2; possibly TRBD1 for D (6 bases). V dropped 5 bases and J dropped 14 bases, with 21 bases sitting between them. The germline V gene encodes CDR1 MDHEN and CDR2 SYDVKM. This CDR3 has 13 residues.

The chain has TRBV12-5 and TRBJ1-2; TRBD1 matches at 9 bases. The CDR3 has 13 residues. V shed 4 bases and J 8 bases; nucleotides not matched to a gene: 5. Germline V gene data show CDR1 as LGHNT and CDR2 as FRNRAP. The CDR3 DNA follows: TGTGCTAGTGGTTGGGGGACAGGGCAAGGCTACACCTTC. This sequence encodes CASGWGTGQGYTF.

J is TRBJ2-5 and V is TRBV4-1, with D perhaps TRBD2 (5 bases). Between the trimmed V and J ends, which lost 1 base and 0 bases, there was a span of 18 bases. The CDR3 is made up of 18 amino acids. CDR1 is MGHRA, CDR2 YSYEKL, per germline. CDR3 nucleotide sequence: TGCGCCAGCAGCCAAGTTTTTCCCCAGAGGGCCTACCAAGAGACCCAGTACTTC. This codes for CASSQVFPQRAYQETQYF.

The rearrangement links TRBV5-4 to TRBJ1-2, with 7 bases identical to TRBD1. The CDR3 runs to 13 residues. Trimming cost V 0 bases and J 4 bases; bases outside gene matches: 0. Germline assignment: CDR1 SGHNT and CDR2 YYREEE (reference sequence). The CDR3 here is CASSLEGAYGYTF. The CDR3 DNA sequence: TGTGCCAGCAGCTTGGAGGGGGCCTATGGCTACACCTTC.

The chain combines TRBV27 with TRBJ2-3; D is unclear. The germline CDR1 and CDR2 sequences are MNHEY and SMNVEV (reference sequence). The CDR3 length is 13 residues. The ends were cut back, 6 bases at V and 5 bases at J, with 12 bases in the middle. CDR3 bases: TGTGCCAGCAGGTTAATTACGGGAGATACGCAGTATTTT. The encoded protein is CASRLITGDTQYF.

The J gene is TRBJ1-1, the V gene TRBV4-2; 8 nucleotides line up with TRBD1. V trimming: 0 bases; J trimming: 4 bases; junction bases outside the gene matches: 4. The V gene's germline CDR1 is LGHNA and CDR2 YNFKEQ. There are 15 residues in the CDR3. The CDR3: CASSQDGQGATEAFF. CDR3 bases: TGTGCCAGCAGCCAAGATGGGCAGGGGGCCACTGAAGCTTTCTTT.